Shown below are 27 T cell receptor beta chains from a single sample sequenced in a study of beta chain features in type 1 diabetes. The sequenced template was cDNA made from the entire isolated RNA. Generated by immunoSEQ multiplex PCR, the TCRdb table keeps only in-frame clones and is missing some. The sample contains hundreds of thousands of clones, 11% to 15% of which appear only once. The source material was central memory CD4+ T cells from blood. The receptors were gathered from a man aged 30-40 years in good health.

This clone was seen more than once but under ten times. The rearrangement uses TRBV7-8 and TRBJ1-1, with no clear D. This CDR3 has 13 amino acids. Germline V gene data show CDR1 as SGHVS and CDR2 as FQNEAQ. V was clipped by 5 bases and J by 0 bases, with 7 bases between them. CDR3 DNA sequence: TGTGCCAGCAGCCCCTCCCTGAACACTGAAGCTTTCTTT. Its protein is CASSPSLNTEAFF.

The chain carries TRBV18 and TRBJ1-4, with 8 nucleotides matching TRBD1. J lost 7 bases, V lost 3 bases, and 4 bases had no gene match. In germline, CDR1 is KGHSH, CDR2 LQKENI. The CDR3 is 14 amino acids. The CDR3 DNA reads TGTGCCAGCTCACCGGACAGGGCTGGTGAAAAACTGTTTTTT. This encodes CASSPDRAGEKLFF. The full variable domain, completed using reference TRBV18 and TRBJ1-4, is NAGVMQNPRHLVRRRGQEARLRCSPMKGHSHVYWYRQLPEEGLKFMVYLQKENIIDESGMPKERFSAEFPKEGPSILRIQQVVRGDSAAYFCASSPDRAGEKLFFGSGTQLSVL.

The chain employs TRBV5-4 and TRBJ2-7, with 7 bases matching TRBD2. CDR1 and CDR2 (germline): SGHNT, YYREEE (reference sequence). This CDR3 spans 16 amino acids. Trimming cost V 0 bases and J 1 base; bases outside gene matches: 7. The CDR3 reads CASSLVGRGTSYEQYF. The CDR3 region has the DNA TGTGCCAGCAGCTTGGTTGGGAGGGGAACTTCCTACGAGCAGTACTTC.

The chain couples TRBV14 to TRBJ2-5; D not certain. The CDR3 is 14 amino acids. V was trimmed by 4 bases and J by 5 bases, leaving 14 bases between them. CDR1 is SGHDN and CDR2 is FVKESK in the germline V gene. The CDR3 DNA follows: TGTGCCAGCAGCCCCTCCTCAGTGGGGGAGACCCAGTACTTC. It translates to CASSPSSVGETQYF.

The gene calls are TRBV7-9 and TRBJ2-7, with TRBD2 matching over 10 bases. Germline CDR1 is SEHNR and CDR2 is FQNEAQ (reference sequence). V was clipped by 5 bases and J by 0 bases; unmatched bases: 10. The CDR3 sequence is 17 residues long. The DNA of the CDR3 is TGTGCCAGCAGCCCTCTTGATGGGACTAGCGCCTCCTACGAGCAGTACGTC. Protein sequence: CASSPLDGTSASYEQYV.

The genes are TRBV25-1 and TRBJ1-2, with D possibly being TRBD1 (5 bases). This CDR3 has 13 amino acids. The ends were cut back, 2 bases at V and 6 bases at J, with 10 bases in the middle. CDR1 is MGHDK, CDR2 SYGVNS, per germline. In DNA, the CDR3 is TGTGCCAGCAGTGAAGGGGGGAGCCATGGCTACACCTTC. This codes for CASSEGGSHGYTF.

The chain has TRBV2 and TRBJ1-2, with a possible D match to TRBD1 (6 bases). Germline V gene lookup returns CDR1 SNHLY and CDR2 FYNNEI. The CDR3 totals 16 residues. The germline V and J ends were trimmed by 2 bases and 6 bases, with 19 bases remaining between them. The CDR3 here is CASSEFSQGYSHGYTF. The CDR3 bases are TGTGCCAGCAGTGAATTTTCGCAGGGGTATAGTCATGGCTACACCTTC.

The chain uses TRBV5-4 and TRBJ2-2; D may correspond to TRBD1 or TRBD2 (6 bases each). CDR3 length: 16 amino acids. In germline, CDR1 is SGHNT, CDR2 YYREEE (reference sequence). The V gene lost 1 base and the J gene lost 7 bases, with 17 bases spanning the gap. The CDR3 coding sequence is TGTGCCAGCAGCTTGCTCCAGGGGCGGGGTATCGGGGAGCTGTTTTTT. This codes for CASSLLQGRGIGELFF.

V gene TRBV16 combines with J gene TRBJ1-4, with D uncertain. V lost 3 bases to trimming and J lost 4 bases, with 9 bases between them. CDR1 and CDR2 (germline): KGHSY, FQNENV. CDR3 length: 14 amino acids. The CDR3 spells CASSQLALNEKLFF. In DNA form, the CDR3 reads TGTGCCAGCAGCCAGTTAGCCCTTAATGAAAAACTGTTTTTT.

The chain employs TRBV1 and TRBJ1-1. TRBV1 is termed a pseudogene. The CDR3 is made up of 15 amino acids. CDR3 amino acids: CTSSQPVLWNTEAFF. The CDR3 nucleotides are TGCACCAGCAGCCAGCCGGTCCTCTGGAACACTGAAGCTTTCTTT.

This clone was counted between two and nine times. The chain uses TRBV14 and TRBJ1-1; D possibly corresponds to TRBD1 (6 bases). The V gene lost 5 bases and the J gene lost 4 bases, with 20 bases spanning the gap. CDR1 is SGHDN, CDR2 FVKESK, per germline. There are 16 residues in the CDR3. The DNA for the CDR3 is TGTGCCAGCAGCTTCGGAGGGACACTAAGGAGCACTGAAGCTTTCTTT. Protein product: CASSFGGTLRSTEAFF.

This clone was seen repeatedly, ten times or more. The genes are TRBV9 and TRBJ2-1, with D maybe TRBD1 (6 bases). The germline gives CDR1 SGDLS, CDR2 YYNGEE. The length of the CDR3 is 13 residues. V gave up 1 base and J gave up 6 bases, with 8 bases separating them. The CDR3 here is CASSVQGGNEQFF. CDR3 coding DNA: TGTGCCAGCAGCGTACAAGGGGGCAATGAGCAGTTCTTC.

This clone came up a few times. The V gene is TRBV18, the J gene TRBJ2-1; 8 nucleotides match TRBD2. From germline, CDR1 is KGHSH and CDR2 LQKENI. V lost 4 bases, J lost 8 bases, and 13 bases stayed unmatched. The CDR3 is made up of 16 amino acids. The CDR3 bases are TGTGCCAGCTCACGGGAGCGGGGGCTCGGGAGCTATGAGCAGTTCTTC. Protein sequence: CASSRERGLGSYEQFF.

In its sample, this clone was seen a few times. Other DNA sequences in this sample translate to the same CDR3. V gene TRBV15 combines with J gene TRBJ2-5, with unresolved D. V was trimmed by 0 bases and J by 1 base, leaving 3 bases between them. The germline CDR1 and CDR2 sequences are LNHNV and YYDKDF (reference sequence). The CDR3 is made up of 13 amino acids. The DNA of the CDR3 is TGTGCCACCAGCAGAGACCCCCAAGAGACCCAGTACTTC. Residues: CATSRDPQETQYF.

This clone was seen more than once but under ten times. J is TRBJ2-1 and V is TRBV5-4; 8 nucleotides match TRBD1. The germline V gene encodes CDR1 SGHNT and CDR2 YYREEE (reference sequence). The length of the CDR3 is 15 residues. The ends lost 3 bases at V and 3 bases at J; junction bases unmatched: 5. The CDR3 DNA reads as TGTGCCAGCAGCTCGGACAGGGCTAACTACAATGAGCAGTTCTTC. Protein sequence: CASSSDRANYNEQFF. Combining the CDR3 with reference TRBV5-4 and TRBJ2-1 gives the whole variable domain ETGVTQSPTHLIKTRGQQVTLRCSSQSGHNTVSWYQQALGQGPQFIFQYYREEENGRGNFPPRFSGLQFPNYSSELNVNALELDDSALYLCASSSDRANYNEQFFGPGTRLTVL.

This chain connects TRBV19 to TRBJ2-5; tentative D call: TRBD1 (6 bases). V shed 4 bases and J shed 5 bases, with 14 bases lying between them. Germline V gives CDR1 LNHDA, CDR2 SQIVND (reference sequence). The CDR3 spans 14 residues. CDR3 in amino acids: CASSTSSRGETQYF. The DNA for the CDR3 is TGTGCCAGTAGTACATCGTCGAGGGGGGAGACCCAGTACTTC.

This clone was seen more than once but under ten times. The chain recombines TRBV7-9 with TRBJ1-2, with 8 nucleotides matching TRBD1. Germline-derived CDR1 and CDR2 are SEHNR and FQNEAQ (reference sequence). Trimming at V came to 4 bases and at J to 8 bases, leaving 9 bases not matched to a gene. The CDR3 totals 14 residues. The CDR3 DNA sequence: TGTGCCAGCAGCTCCCCAGGGGGCGAGAGGGGCTACACCTTC. Its protein is CASSSPGGERGYTF.

The chain employs TRBV14 and TRBJ2-7; D is unresolved. Germline assignment: CDR1 SGHDN and CDR2 FVKESK. Trimming stripped 0 bases from V and 6 bases from J, with 6 bases between. This CDR3 region has 12 residues. The CDR3 spells CASSQDRLEQYF. CDR3 DNA sequence: TGTGCCAGCAGCCAAGATCGGCTCGAGCAGTACTTC.

There are a few counts of this clone. The chain joins TRBV27 to TRBJ1-3; D is unresolved. Trimming shortened V by 7 bases and J by 1 base, and 2 bases separated the two germline ends. Germline V gene lookup returns CDR1 MNHEY and CDR2 SMNVEV (reference sequence). The CDR3 is made up of 11 amino acids. CDR3 amino acids: CASKSGNTIYF. The CDR3 DNA reads as TGTGCCAGCAAATCTGGAAACACCATATATTTT.

There are many counts of this clone. The gene calls are TRBV19 and TRBJ2-7; 12 bases align to TRBD2. The CDR3 has 15 residues. V lost 3 bases and J lost 1; bases outside the gene matches: 1. The germline V gene encodes CDR1 LNHDA and CDR2 SQIVND (reference sequence). The CDR3 region is CASSIGLAGSYEQYF. The CDR3, as DNA: TGTGCCAGTAGTATTGGACTAGCGGGGTCCTACGAGCAGTACTTC.

For this clone: Additional DNA sequences in this sample encode the identical CDR3. The CDR3 spells CSARENEQFF. The CDR3 DNA reads as TGCAGTGCTAGGGAAAATGAGCAGTTCTTC. This chain connects TRBV20-1 to TRBJ2-1; D remains unclear. Germline loops: CDR1 DFQATT, CDR2 SNEGSKA (reference sequence). The CDR3 contains 10 residues. The V end lost 3 bases, the J end lost 7 bases, and 4 bases lay between the germline ends.

The sample holds a few counts of this clone. This rearrangement joins TRBV30 to TRBJ1-4, with 7 bases that match TRBD1. CDR3 length: 15 amino acids. V shed 0 bases, J shed 8 bases, and the junction held 9 bases outside the gene matches. Germline-derived CDR1 and CDR2 are GTSNPN and SVGIG (reference sequence). The CDR3 loop reads CAWSVRGQPGEKLFF. DNA for the CDR3: TGTGCCTGGAGTGTACGGGGACAGCCGGGCGAAAAACTGTTTTTT.

The chain recombines TRBV7-2 with TRBJ2-2; 9 bases map to TRBD2. V was pared by 7 bases and J by 1 base, with 4 bases of the junction left unmatched. CDR1 and CDR2 from the germline V gene are SGHTA and FQGNSA. The CDR3 is 15 amino acids. The CDR3 reads CASNRLAVNTGELFF. For the CDR3, the DNA is TGTGCCAGCAACAGACTAGCGGTGAACACCGGGGAGCTGTTTTTT.

This chain connects TRBV6-1 to TRBJ1-2, with a weak D call TRBD1 (6 bases). The CDR3 sequence is 15 residues long. V lost 2 bases to trimming and J lost 0 bases, with 10 bases between them. Germline CDR1 and CDR2: MNHNS and SASEGT. CDR3 DNA: TGTGCCAGCAGTGAAAGGGGGGACACTAACTATGGCTACACCTTC. Protein: CASSERGDTNYGYTF.

Worth noting for this clone: Other DNA sequences in this specimen translate into the identical CDR3. The V and J genes are TRBV9 and TRBJ2-1; D ambiguous. This CDR3 is 13 amino acids long. The ends were cut back, 2 bases at V and 9 bases at J, with 12 bases in the middle. Germline CDR1 and CDR2: SGDLS and YYNGEE. The CDR3, as DNA: TGTGCCAGCAGCGTGGGCCAGTTCGCTGAGCAGTTCTTC. It is translated as CASSVGQFAEQFF.

The chain couples TRBV19 to TRBJ2-2, with TRBD2 matching 9 bases. CDR3 length equals 15 residues. Germline CDR1 reads LNHDA; CDR2 reads SQIVND (reference sequence). Trimming cost V 7 bases and J 3 bases; bases outside gene matches: 6. The CDR3 sequence is CASIQAGGYTGELFF. The CDR3 DNA reads TGTGCCAGTATTCAAGCGGGGGGTTACACCGGGGAGCTGTTTTTT.

This clone has a handful of counts. The rearrangement uses TRBV2 and TRBJ2-5, with no clear D. This CDR3 has 15 amino acids. V lost 5 bases and J 5 bases, leaving 18 bases between the germline ends. Looked up from germline, CDR1 is SNHLY and CDR2 is FYNNEI. The CDR3 reads CASSPQAISRETQYF. Here the CDR3 DNA reads TGTGCCAGCAGTCCCCAGGCGATATCTCGGGAGACCCAGTACTTC. The full variable domain, its missing parts supplied by reference TRBV2 and TRBJ2-5, is EPEVTQTPSHQVTQMGQEVILRCVPISNHLYFYWYRQILGQKVEFLVSFYNNEISEKSEIFDDQFSVERPDGSNFTLKIRSTKLEDSAMYFCASSPQAISRETQYFGPGTRLLVL.